The rows below give T cell receptor beta chains drawn from one sample of a study of neurological immune-mediated disorders. One entry per CDR3 protein, called by TCRdb with MiXCR from the 5' RACE reads. The top ten hold under 20% of the sample, which has roughly 27,000 distinct CDR3 sequences, 21% seen once. Input material: PBMCs. Receptors were obtained from a woman aged 60-70 years in good health. CDR3s include the opening cysteine and the closing phenylalanine or tryptophan. Size values are once, few and many counts, or a class for expanded clones, and some rows have none.

TRBJ2-1 | TRBV7-3 | . | CASSLGAGGAEQFF
TRBJ2-1 | TRBV7-3 | medium-sized | CASSLASDSPAGQFF
TRBJ1-1 | TRBV7-9 | many | CASSLYSGETEAFF
TRBJ2-1 | TRBV7-2 | . | CASSLVGGPGGSGIYNEQFF
TRBJ2-7 | TRBV7-9 | many | CASRGEAYEQYF
TRBJ2-1 | TRBV5-1 | many | CASSGRGPYNEQFF
TRBJ1-1 | TRBV6-5 | . | CASSSHPRQGMNTEALF
TRBJ2-5 | TRBV29-1 | many | CSVDLGPRETQYF
TRBJ2-5 | TRBV5-1 | . | CASSLGVLEETQYF
TRBJ2-1 | TRBV6-2/TRBV6-3 | many | CASSYSSFIRDNEQFF
TRBJ2-7 | TRBV11-2 | many | CASSLDLAGEQYF
TRBJ2-7 | TRBV5-5 | many | CASSGRQGRTYEQYF
TRBJ2-1 | TRBV4-3 | . | CASSKGLLAGMYNEQFF
TRBJ2-1 | TRBV5-1 | many | CASSLVGGGSSYNEQFF
TRBJ2-5 | TRBV5-1 | many | CASSPWGAGETQYF
TRBJ2-5 | TRBV5-1 | many | CASRMTGEETQYF
TRBJ2-7 | TRBV10-3 | . | CAISEAKAGGSSYEQYF
TRBJ2-6 | TRBV29-1 | many | CSVEDPLTGPGANVLTF
TRBJ2-2 | TRBV9 | . | CASIQDRVAGELFF
TRBJ2-5 | TRBV5-1 | . | CASSHAGGARIKTQYF
TRBJ2-7 | TRBV7-6 | many | CASSLVGGSSYEQYF
TRBJ2-1 | TRBV6-2/TRBV6-3 | many | CASEDGQRHNEQFF
TRBJ1-1 | TRBV5-1 | many | CASSLEAGNTEAFF
TRBJ2-3 | TRBV9 | many | CASSVDRSGTQYF
TRBJ1-1 | TRBV7-2 | many | CASSLTMNTEAFF
TRBJ2-7 | TRBV11-2 | many | CASSPGQVSYEQYF
TRBJ1-2 | TRBV6-5 | many | CASSYIGAGYGYTF
TRBJ2-3 | TRBV2 | many | CASIVSDGSTDTQYF
TRBJ2-3 | TRBV5-1 | many | CASSLGEGDTQYF
TRBJ1-2 | TRBV5-6 | . | CASSLQGAEGYTF
TRBJ1-2 | TRBV20-1 | many | CSARNYTGGFTF
TRBJ2-7 | TRBV5-1 | once | CASRRTEASYEQYF
TRBJ2-7 | TRBV20-1 | many | CSARDQRQGSYEQYF
TRBJ2-3 | TRBV3-1 | many | CASSQEGLAGGRDTQYF
TRBJ2-3 | TRBV29-1 | many | CSTRGGGNTDTQYF
TRBJ2-7 | TRBV6-6 | few | CASNPRGRGTYEQYF
TRBJ1-5 | TRBV28 | few | CASSGVTGLQPQHF
TRBJ2-5 | TRBV20-1 | . | CSLTLPGGETQYF
TRBJ2-3 | TRBV7-9 | many | CASSFGTSEGYF
TRBJ2-7 | TRBV7-2 | few | CASSLWFGSVYEQYF
TRBJ1-1 | TRBV7-2 | many | CASSLKGGQGWVTEAFF
TRBJ2-5 | TRBV15 | . | CATSSSMGGGGTQYF
TRBJ2-7 | TRBV2 | many | CASSGTPPYEQYF
TRBJ2-2 | TRBV29-1 | many | CSGISGVTGELFF
TRBJ2-1 | TRBV6-5 | many | CASSPLRGGPNEQFF